Reported below is one T cell receptor (beta chain). The V and J ends lost 5 bases and 5 bases respectively, with 13 bases between them. The CDR3 contains 14 residues. Germline CDR1 is LNHDA and CDR2 is SQIVND (reference sequence). Data came from immunoSEQ multiplex PCR; TCRdb stores just in-frame clones and leaves some out. The sample records 150,000 to 200,000 clones, 60% to 80% being singletons. This entry belongs to a study of blood T cell repertoires in COVID-19. V usage is TRBV19 and J usage is TRBJ2-1; a weak D match, TRBD2 (6 bases). What was sequenced was peripheral blood. The receptor comes from a man aged 60 to 75 with active or convalescent COVID-19. The CDR3 DNA reads TGTGCCAGTAGTCAGGCTAGCGAAGACAATGAGCAGTTCTTC. Translation gives CASSQASEDNEQFF.